A single sample gave rise to the 32 T cell receptor beta chains below, sequenced in a study of blood T cell repertoires in COVID-19. Method: immunoSEQ multiplex PCR; TCRdb's copy keeps in-frame clones and lacks some. The top ten clones hold roughly 3.7% of a sample with some 220,000 clones, around 89% of them seen once. Sequencing was done on a sample of PBMCs or T cells enriched from blood (not recorded which). The receptors originated from a woman aged 18-30 years in a cohort exposed to, infected with or recovered from COVID-19 (not recorded which).

The rearrangement links TRBV18 to TRBJ1-2, with TRBD1 as a possible D gene (5 bases). The CDR3 is 14 residues long. V dropped 4 bases and J dropped 0 bases, with 9 bases sitting between them. CDR1 and CDR2 from the germline V gene are KGHSH and LQKENI. The chain's CDR3 is CASSRGSTNYGYTF. As DNA, the CDR3 is TGTGCCAGCTCACGGGGCAGTACTAACTATGGCTACACCTTC.

The chain links TRBV28 to TRBJ2-7, with D possibly being TRBD2 (6 bases). V gave up 6 bases and J gave up 2 bases, with 11 bases separating them. The CDR3 runs to 13 residues. Germline CDR1 MDHEN, CDR2 SYDVKM. DNA for the CDR3: TGTGCCAGCAGCCCCGGGGGACCCTACGAGCAGTACTTC. The encoded protein is CASSPGGPYEQYF. Combining the CDR3 with reference TRBV28 and TRBJ2-7 gives the whole variable domain DVKVTQSSRYLVKRTGEKVFLECVQDMDHENMFWYRQDPGLGLRLIYFSYDVKMKEKGDIPEGYSVSREKKERFSLILESASTNQTSMYLCASSPGGPYEQYFGPGTRLTVT.

The rearrangement uses TRBV2 and TRBJ2-2, with TRBD2 identical over 7 bases. The CDR3 extends over 18 amino acids. Trimming cost V 6 bases and J 2 bases; bases outside gene matches: 15. Germline V gene lookup returns CDR1 SNHLY and CDR2 FYNNEI. For the CDR3, the DNA is TGTGCCAGCAGCCCCACCAGGTTCGCGGGGGAAAACACCGGGGAGCTGTTTTTT. Translated: CASSPTRFAGENTGELFF.

In this sample, this clone turned up once. The DNA of the CDR3 is TGTGCCACCAGTGACCCGGGACAGGGGATTAACATTCAGTACTTC. It translates to CATSDPGQGINIQYF. The chain carries TRBV24-1 and TRBJ2-4; TRBD1 aligns across 10 bases. V lost 4 bases to trimming and J lost 7 bases; unmatched junction nucleotides: 6. The CDR3 runs to 15 residues. Looked up from germline, CDR1 is KGHDR and CDR2 is SFDVKD.

This clone was counted only a few times. The V and J genes are TRBV4-1 and TRBJ2-2; 7 bases agree with TRBD1. In germline, CDR1 is MGHRA, CDR2 YSYEKL. The trim removed 4 bases at V and 0 bases at J, leaving 14 bases unmatched. This CDR3 has 19 amino acids. CDR3 DNA sequence: TGCGCCAGCAGCCTCTATCACGCCGGGACAGCTGCGAACACCGGGGAGCTGTTTTTT. Translating gives CASSLYHAGTAANTGELFF.

The rearrangement uses TRBV6-5 and TRBJ2-1; D is unclear. Germline V CDR1 and CDR2: MNHEY, SVGAGI. Trimming removed 6 bases at V and 4 bases at J, with 10 bases between. The CDR3 sequence is 13 residues long. CDR3 sequence reads: CASSFDTYNEQFF. In DNA form, the CDR3 reads TGTGCCAGCAGCTTTGACACGTACAATGAGCAGTTCTTC.

The chain has TRBV12-3 or TRBV12-4 and TRBJ1-2; D gene uncertain. This CDR3 is built from 12 residues. The V end was cut by 1 base, the J end by 6 bases, with 6 bases between. The CDR3 is CASSLGLDGYTF. The CDR3 DNA follows: TGTGCCAGCAGTTTAGGGCTGGATGGCTACACCTTC.

The gene calls are TRBV4-2 and TRBJ1-5; D may be TRBD1 (5 bases). V lost 0 bases and J 1 base, leaving 7 bases between the germline ends. The germline V gene has CDR1 LGHNA and CDR2 YNFKEQ. This CDR3 contains 15 residues. The CDR3 reads CASSQETGSNQPQHF. The CDR3, as DNA: TGTGCCAGCAGCCAAGAAACAGGAAGCAATCAGCCCCAGCATTTT.

This chain links TRBV9 with TRBJ2-1; 8 bases are shared with TRBD2. The CDR3 loop spans 16 amino acids. Germline V gene data show CDR1 as SGDLS and CDR2 as YYNGEE. Germline trimming cut 4 bases from V and 1 base from J; bases unmatched to any gene: 7. CDR3 loop: CASSTSTSGSYNEQFF. The CDR3 bases are TGTGCCAGCAGCACCTCCACTAGCGGTTCCTACAATGAGCAGTTCTTC.

The V call is TRBV3-1 (or the pseudogene TRBV3-2), the J call TRBJ1-3; 7 bases map to TRBD1. The CDR3 is 17 amino acids. V gave up 1 base and J gave up 0 bases; unmatched junction bases: 6. The V gene's germline CDR1 is LGHDT and CDR2 YNNKEL (reference sequence). CDR3 sequence (DNA): TGTGCCAGCAGCCAAGGGACAGGCCCTACCTCTGGAAACACCATATATTTT. Its translation is CASSQGTGPTSGNTIYF.

CDR3 sequence (DNA): TGCGCCAGCAGCTTATCCGGGACAACATTTGAGCAGTTCTTC. Translation: CASSLSGTTFEQFF. This chain links TRBV5-1 with TRBJ2-1; perhaps TRBD1 as D (6 bases). The CDR3 spans 14 residues. The germline V gene has CDR1 SGHRS and CDR2 YFSETQ. V dropped 2 bases and J dropped 9 bases, with 15 bases sitting between them.

The gene calls are TRBV20-1 and TRBJ1-6; D gene uncertain. Germline V CDR1 and CDR2: DFQATT, SNEGSKA (reference sequence). Trimming left V 3 bases short and J 9 bases short, with 3 bases between. There are 10 residues in the CDR3. The CDR3 DNA reads TGCAGTGCTAGTCTTTCACCCCTCCACTTT. It translates to CSASLSPLHF.

This clone came up once. This chain joins TRBV4-1 and TRBJ2-5, with 9 bases lining up with TRBD2. V shed 7 bases, J shed 3 bases, and the junction held 9 bases outside the gene matches. CDR3 length equals 15 residues. Germline V lookup: CDR1 MGHRA, CDR2 YSYEKL. CDR3 loop: CASNRGLAGKETQYF. The CDR3 coding sequence is TGCGCCAGCAATAGGGGGCTAGCGGGAAAAGAGACCCAGTACTTC.

CDR3 in DNA: TGTGCCAGCAGCCAACTTCAGGGGGACACTGAAGCTTTCTTT. Amino acid sequence: CASSQLQGDTEAFF. The rearrangement links TRBV3-1 (or the pseudogene TRBV3-2) to TRBJ1-1, with 7 bases identical to TRBD1. In germline, CDR1 is LGHDT, CDR2 YNNKEL (reference sequence). The CDR3 spans 14 residues. After removal of 2 bases from V and 3 bases from J, the junction contained 3 bases not matched to a gene.

The rearrangement uses TRBV10-2 and TRBJ2-5, with D perhaps TRBD1 (6 bases). Germline-derived CDR1 and CDR2 are WSHSY and SAAADI. CDR3 length: 18 residues. V lost 3 bases to trimming and J lost 0 bases, with 20 bases between them. The CDR3 region has the DNA TGCGCCAGCAGTGATGACAATTACGGGGACACCCACCAAGAGACCCAGTACTTC. Translated, it gives CASSDDNYGDTHQETQYF.

The chain recombines TRBV6-1 with TRBJ2-1; D is perhaps TRBD2 (5 bases). CDR1 and CDR2 (germline): MNHNS, SASEGT. The V end lost 3 bases, the J end lost 9 bases, and 9 bases lay between the germline ends. The CDR3 sequence is 12 residues long. The CDR3 is CASSDTSSEQFF. The CDR3, as DNA: TGTGCCAGCAGTGACACTAGTTCTGAGCAGTTCTTC.

J is TRBJ2-1 and V is TRBV7-6, with D perhaps matching TRBD2 (5 bases). Deletions cut 1 base from V and 6 bases from J, with 19 bases between. CDR1 and CDR2 from the germline V gene are SGHVS and FNYEAQ. CDR3 size: 17 residues. CDR3 DNA: TGTGCCAGCAGCTTAGAAGCGGCCCCGAAAAAATCCAATGAGCAGTTCTTC. Translated, it gives CASSLEAAPKKSNEQFF.

The V gene is TRBV2, the J gene TRBJ2-5; D is possibly TRBD2 (6 bases). The CDR3 has 12 amino acids. CDR1 and CDR2 (germline): SNHLY, FYNNEI. Trimming left V 4 bases short and J 5 bases short, with 8 bases between. The CDR3 DNA reads as TGTGCCAGCAGTGGCGGGGTGGAGACCCAGTACTTC. As protein: CASSGGVETQYF.

In this sample, this clone turned up a few times. V usage is TRBV5-1 and J usage is TRBJ2-5, with a possible D match to TRBD2 (6 bases). The germline CDR1 and CDR2 sequences are SGHRS and YFSETQ. The germline V and J ends were trimmed by 7 bases and 5 bases, with 12 bases remaining between them. The CDR3 consists of 12 residues. DNA for the CDR3: TGCGCCAGCCGCCTAGCGAGTGAGACCCAGTACTTC. This translates into CASRLASETQYF.

The chain is built from TRBV11-2 and TRBJ2-7, with 10 positions matching TRBD1. The CDR3 length is 16 residues. Germline V gene sequence: CDR1 SGHAT, CDR2 FQNNGV. Losses at the gene ends were 0 bases for V and 3 bases for J; bases not matched to a gene: 5. CDR3 region: CASSLEIWDRGYEQYF. In DNA, the CDR3 is TGTGCCAGCAGCTTAGAGATCTGGGACAGGGGCTACGAGCAGTACTTC.

The chain employs TRBV27 and TRBJ1-6; TRBD1 aligns across 7 bases. Trimming removed 5 bases from V and 8 bases from J; junction bases left unmatched: 9. Germline assignment: CDR1 MNHEY and CDR2 SMNVEV (reference sequence). This CDR3 is 15 amino acids long. The CDR3 DNA is TGTGCCAGCAGTAAAACAGGGGCGATTTATTCACCCCTCCACTTT. It yields the protein CASSKTGAIYSPLHF.

The chain couples TRBV18 to TRBJ1-6, with TRBD1 matching over 10 bases. CDR1 KGHSH and CDR2 LQKENI come from the germline V gene. CDR3 length: 19 residues. The J segment lost 3 bases and the V segment lost 4 bases, leaving 12 bases of the junction unmatched. The CDR3 DNA reads TGTGCCAGCTCACTAACCTCGACAGGGGGCGCAAGCTATAATTCACCCCTCCACTTT. Translated: CASSLTSTGGASYNSPLHF.

The chain employs TRBV30 and TRBJ1-1, with D possibly being TRBD1 (5 bases). Germline V CDR1 and CDR2: GTSNPN, SVGIG (reference sequence). The CDR3 sequence is 13 residues long. V lost 5 bases, J lost 6 bases, and 16 bases lay in between. Here the CDR3 DNA reads TGTGCCTGGGCTCTCGGGGGGATCGCTGAAGCTTTCTTT. Translated, it gives CAWALGGIAEAFF. The entire variable domain, with the rest obtained from reference TRBV30 and TRBJ1-1, is as follows: SQTIHQWPATLVQPVGSPLSLECTVEGTSNPNLYWYRQAAGRGLQLLFYSVGIGQISSEVPQNLSASRPQDRQFILSSKKLLLSDSGFYLCAWALGGIAEAFFGQGTRLTVV.

The CDR3 protein is CASRDRGLSNYGYTF. The CDR3, as DNA: TGTGCCAGCAGGGACAGGGGCCTTTCTAACTATGGCTACACCTTC. The chain is built from TRBV2 and TRBJ1-2; 9 bases line up with TRBD1. The J segment lost 0 bases and the V segment lost 6 bases, leaving 5 bases of the junction unmatched. Germline lookup yields CDR1 SNHLY and CDR2 FYNNEI. The CDR3 covers 15 residues.

This rearrangement joins TRBV25-1 to TRBJ2-2; 9 bases are a match to TRBD2. CDR3 length: 14 amino acids. Germline V CDR1 and CDR2: MGHDK, SYGVNS. Losses at the gene ends were 10 bases for V and 3 bases for J; bases not matched to a gene: 6. CDR3 in amino acids: CATAGGPDTGELFF. The CDR3 nucleotides read TGTGCCACTGCGGGAGGGCCTGACACCGGGGAGCTGTTTTTT.

The chain's CDR3 is CASTGTGVDTQYF. DNA for the CDR3: TGTGCCAGTACCGGGACAGGGGTAGATACGCAGTATTTT. The rearrangement joins TRBV19 to TRBJ2-3; TRBD1 matches at 10 bases. V lost 7 bases, J lost 5 bases, and 3 bases stayed unmatched. There are 13 residues in the CDR3. CDR1 LNHDA and CDR2 SQIVND come from the germline V gene (reference sequence).

V gene TRBV27 combines with J gene TRBJ1-6; D possibly corresponds to TRBD1 (5 bases). Between the trimmed V and J ends, which lost 4 bases and 4 bases, there was a span of 8 bases. The CDR3 length is 14 residues. In germline, CDR1 is MNHEY, CDR2 SMNVEV (reference sequence). The CDR3 DNA follows: TGTGCCAGCAGTTCGACAGCTTATAATTCACCCCTCCACTTT. Translated, it gives CASSSTAYNSPLHF.

The chain recombines TRBV6-4 with TRBJ2-2, with 7 positions matching TRBD2. After removal of 3 bases from V and 3 bases from J, the junction contained 7 bases not matched to a gene. CDR1 is MRHNA, CDR2 SNTAGT, per germline. The CDR3 sequence is 16 residues long. The CDR3 region has the DNA TGTGCCAGCAGTGATCAGCGGGGTGCGGACACCGGGGAGCTGTTTTTT. This sequence encodes CASSDQRGADTGELFF.

J is TRBJ2-1 and V is TRBV5-1, with 11 bases aligning to TRBD1. Germline-derived CDR1 and CDR2 are SGHRS and YFSETQ. The V gene end was trimmed by 5 bases and the J gene end by 7 bases; junction bases not matched to a gene: 8. The CDR3 extends over 15 amino acids. This CDR3 reads CASSPPGQGVNEQFF. CDR3 bases: TGCGCCAGCAGTCCTCCGGGACAGGGGGTTAATGAGCAGTTCTTC.

CDR3: CATSRDRREPTRQYF. In nucleotides, the CDR3 is TGTGCCACCAGCAGAGATCGAAGGGAGCCCACTCGGCAGTACTTC. The genes are TRBV15 and TRBJ2-7; TRBD2 might be the D (5 bases). This CDR3 is built from 15 residues. CDR1 and CDR2 from the germline V gene are LNHNV and YYDKDF (reference sequence). Trimming stripped 0 bases from V and 9 bases from J, with 18 bases between.

The chain is built from TRBV5-1 and TRBJ2-1, with a tentative D call TRBD2 (6 bases). The CDR3 runs to 15 residues. Germline assignment: CDR1 SGHRS and CDR2 YFSETQ. Trimming took 1 base from V and 7 from J, leaving 15 bases between them. As DNA, the CDR3 is TGCGCCAGCAGCTTGATTGGCGGGACGGGTAATGAGCAGTTCTTC. Protein product: CASSLIGGTGNEQFF.

This clone was detected once. The chain joins TRBV11-2 to TRBJ2-3, with TRBD1 matching 7 bases. CDR1 is SGHAT and CDR2 is FQNNGV in the germline V gene. This CDR3 is 15 amino acids long. With V trimmed by 5 bases and J by 4 bases, 9 bases remained unmatched. The CDR3 nucleotides are TGTGCCAGCAGCCAAGGGGGCATTGGCGCAGATACGCAGTATTTT. This sequence encodes CASSQGGIGADTQYF.